These T cell receptor beta chains were read from a single sample in a study of T cell responses to AZD1222 COVID-19 vaccine. The assay was immunoSEQ multiplex PCR, and TCRdb's table has in-frame clones only and misses some. The sample records some 170,000 clones, approximately 92% being singletons. Sequenced material: peripheral blood, taken 28 days after the second dose of the MenACWY control vaccine. The receptors were sampled from an adult who received the MenACWY meningococcal vaccine as a control. Both conserved end residues are part of each CDR3. D genes are given only for firm matches. Where a row states a size, it is once, few, many or the class of an expanded clone; other rows omit it.

D	J	V	size	CDR3	DNA
.	TRBJ1-6	TRBV27	.	CASRPAAGSSPLHF	TGTGCCAGCAGGCCGGCCGCGGGAAGCTCACCCCTCCACTTT
TRBD2	TRBJ2-7	TRBV10-3	.	CAISVSGASYEQYF	TGTGCCATCAGTGTGAGCGGGGCCTCCTACGAGCAGTACTTC
TRBD1	TRBJ1-1	TRBV4-3	.	CASSAGGSTEAFF	TGCGCCAGCAGCGCAGGGGGCAGCACTGAAGCTTTCTTT
.	TRBJ1-3	TRBV2	.	CASRAGQPRGNTIYF	TGTGCCAGCAGGGCAGGGCAGCCCCGTGGAAACACCATATATTTT
.	TRBJ1-2	TRBV19	once	CASMGGNGYTF	TGTGCCAGTATGGGGGGTAATGGCTACACCTTC
.	TRBJ1-2	TRBV7-9	.	CASSLDYYGYTF	TGTGCCAGCAGCTTAGATTACTATGGCTACACCTTC
TRBD2	TRBJ2-3	TRBV4-1	.	CASSQVSRRGGKDTQYF	TGCGCCAGCAGCCAAGTCTCTCGGCGGGGGGGCAAGGATACGCAGTATTTT
TRBD1	TRBJ1-2	TRBV4-1	.	CASSPTGTVHGYTF	TGCGCCAGCAGCCCAACCGGGACAGTCCATGGCTACACCTTC
.	TRBJ1-6	TRBV28	.	CATLSREGPTSPLHF	TGTGCCACCCTCTCCCGGGAAGGCCCTACTTCACCCCTCCACTTT
TRBD1	TRBJ1-2	TRBV7-8	.	CASSRRDRDYGYTF	TGTGCCAGCAGCCGCCGGGACAGAGACTATGGCTACACCTTC
.	TRBJ2-2	TRBV4-2	.	CASSQVALGAGGELFF	TGTGCCAGCAGCCAAGTCGCGTTGGGGGCCGGCGGGGAGCTGTTTTTT
TRBD2	TRBJ2-2	TRBV6-2/TRBV6-3	.	CASSLGLAGWNTGELFF	TGTGCCAGCAGTTTGGGACTAGCGGGTTGGAACACCGGGGAGCTGTTTTTT
.	TRBJ1-1	TRBV24-1	.	CATSDRTNTEAFF	TGTGCCACCAGTGATCGGACGAACACTGAAGCTTTCTTT
.	TRBJ2-7	TRBV12-3/TRBV12-4	.	CASSLSLVYEQYF	TGTGCCAGCAGTTTATCCTTAGTTTACGAGCAGTACTTC
TRBD1	TRBJ1-1	TRBV19	.	CASSEQGVAEAFF	TGTGCCAGTAGTGAACAGGGGGTAGCTGAAGCTTTCTTT
.	TRBJ1-1	TRBV9	.	CASSTGPQGTEAFF	TGTGCCAGCAGCACCGGGCCCCAGGGGACTGAAGCTTTCTTT
.	TRBJ1-2	TRBV19	.	CASSTDSNYGYTF	TGTGCCAGTAGTACAGACAGCAACTATGGCTACACCTTC
.	TRBJ2-1	TRBV7-9	.	CASSPQSLGGEQFF	TGTGCCAGCAGCCCCCAGAGTCTAGGCGGTGAGCAGTTCTTC
.	TRBJ2-3	TRBV9	.	CASSVTIETDTQYF	TGTGCCAGCAGCGTGACAATAGAAACAGATACGCAGTATTTT
.	TRBJ1-1	TRBV18	.	CASSPQGMNTEAFF	TGTGCCAGCTCACCTCAGGGAATGAACACTGAAGCTTTCTTT
.	TRBJ1-2	TRBV6-5	once	CASRPHYQSGYTF	TGTGCCAGCAGACCCCATTATCAGTCCGGCTACACCTTC
.	TRBJ1-2	TRBV11-2	.	CASSLDGTGYTF	TGTGCCAGCAGCTTAGATGGGACGGGCTACACCTTC
TRBD1	TRBJ2-3	TRBV27	.	CASGRTGGDTQYF	TGTGCCAGCGGCCGGACAGGGGGGGATACGCAGTATTTT
.	TRBJ2-3	TRBV2	.	CASSEPGSPDTQYF	TGTGCCAGCAGTGAGCCAGGGAGTCCAGATACGCAGTATTTT
.	TRBJ2-3	TRBV5-6	.	CASSLKGTDTQYF	TGTGCCAGCAGCTTGAAGGGCACAGATACGCAGTATTTT
.	TRBJ2-3	TRBV24-1	once	CATSDSPAMDPTSTDTQYF	TGTGCCACCAGTGACTCCCCAGCGATGGATCCAACCAGCACAGATACGCAGTATTTT